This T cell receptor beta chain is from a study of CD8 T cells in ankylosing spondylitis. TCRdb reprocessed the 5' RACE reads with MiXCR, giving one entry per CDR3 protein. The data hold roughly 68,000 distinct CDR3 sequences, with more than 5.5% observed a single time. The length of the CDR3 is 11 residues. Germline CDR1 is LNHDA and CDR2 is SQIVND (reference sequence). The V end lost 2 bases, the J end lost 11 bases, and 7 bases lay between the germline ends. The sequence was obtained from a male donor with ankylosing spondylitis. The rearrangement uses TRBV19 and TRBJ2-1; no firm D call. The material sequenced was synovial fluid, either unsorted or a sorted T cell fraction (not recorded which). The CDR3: CASSISRQQFF. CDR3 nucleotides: TGTGCCAGTAGTATATCTAGGCAGCAGTTCTTC.